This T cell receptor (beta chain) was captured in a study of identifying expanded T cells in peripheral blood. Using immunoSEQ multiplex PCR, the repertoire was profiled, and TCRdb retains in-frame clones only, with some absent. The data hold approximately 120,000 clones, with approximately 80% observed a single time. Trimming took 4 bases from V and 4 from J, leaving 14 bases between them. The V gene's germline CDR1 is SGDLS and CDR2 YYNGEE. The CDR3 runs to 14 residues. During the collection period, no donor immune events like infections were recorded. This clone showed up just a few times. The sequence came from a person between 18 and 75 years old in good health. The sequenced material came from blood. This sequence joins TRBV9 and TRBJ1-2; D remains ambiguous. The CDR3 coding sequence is TGTGCCAGCAGCTCTAAAACATGGCCCTATGGCTACACCTTC. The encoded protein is CASSSKTWPYGYTF.